These T cell receptor beta chains were read from a single sample in a study of long-term antiretroviral therapy in people with HIV. Data came from immunoSEQ multiplex PCR; TCRdb stores just in-frame clones and leaves some out. The table has around 25,000 clones, about 91% seen once. The sample consisted of unsorted PBMCs, taken about 4.5 years after starting antiretroviral therapy. The origin of the receptors is a young man with HIV. CDR3s include the opening cysteine and the closing phenylalanine or tryptophan. Fields, in order: CDR3 protein, CDR3 DNA, J gene, clone size, V gene, D gene. The D gene is left open where the match is weak. Clone sizes are given selectively: once, few, many, or a class where the clone is expanded.

CDR3: CSIRGSFYGYTF
DNA: TGCAGCATTAGAGGTAGTTTTTATGGCTACACCTTC
J: TRBJ1-2
size: NA
V: TRBV29-1
D: NA

CDR3: CASSDGGGAGETQYF
DNA: TGTGCCAGCAGTGACGGCGGGGGGGCCGGGGAGACCCAGTACTTC
J: TRBJ2-5
size: NA
V: TRBV2
D: TRBD2

CDR3: CASSRSGGGETQYF
DNA: TGTGCCAGCAGCCGCTCGGGCGGGGGAGAGACCCAGTACTTC
J: TRBJ2-5
size: NA
V: TRBV7-9
D: TRBD2

CDR3: CASSPTSFWGEQYF
DNA: TGTGCCAGCAGTCCCACATCTTTTTGGGGCGAGCAGTACTTC
J: TRBJ2-7
size: NA
V: TRBV27
D: NA

CDR3: CASSSTSGKRDEQFF
DNA: TGCGCCAGCAGCTCAACTAGCGGGAAGCGGGATGAGCAGTTCTTC
J: TRBJ2-1
size: NA
V: TRBV5-1
D: TRBD2

CDR3: CASTTGRTEAFF
DNA: TGTGCCAGCACTACCGGGCGCACTGAAGCTTTCTTT
J: TRBJ1-1
size: NA
V: TRBV6-1
D: NA

CDR3: CATSRAPGGGSGETQYF
DNA: TGTGCCACCAGCAGAGCACCGGGCGGGGGGAGTGGGGAGACCCAGTACTTC
J: TRBJ2-5
size: NA
V: TRBV15
D: TRBD2

CDR3: CASSYPDSGFTDTQYF
DNA: TGTGCCAGCAGTTACCCGGATAGCGGCTTCACAGATACGCAGTATTTT
J: TRBJ2-3
size: NA
V: TRBV6-6
D: NA

CDR3: CASSLIAEAFF
DNA: TGTGCCAGCAGCCTGATCGCTGAAGCTTTCTTT
J: TRBJ1-1
size: NA
V: TRBV11-2
D: NA

CDR3: CASSLARPGSYEQYF
DNA: TGTGCCAGCAGCTTGGCTCGTCCGGGATCCTACGAGCAGTACTTC
J: TRBJ2-7
size: NA
V: TRBV5-4
D: NA

CDR3: CASSTPGGGAEAFF
DNA: TGTGCCAGTAGTACCCCCGGAGGAGGGGCTGAAGCTTTCTTT
J: TRBJ1-1
size: few
V: TRBV19
D: NA

CDR3: CASSVVEGGRTGELFF
DNA: TGTGCCAGCAGCGTAGTGGAGGGGGGCCGCACCGGGGAGCTGTTTTTT
J: TRBJ2-2
size: NA
V: TRBV9
D: NA

CDR3: CASSWGQGAQEQYF
DNA: TGTGCCAGCAGTTGGGGACAGGGGGCGCAGGAGCAGTACTTC
J: TRBJ2-7
size: once
V: TRBV6-5
D: TRBD1

CDR3: CASSQATGGETQYF
DNA: TGTGCCAGCAGCCAAGCTACGGGGGGCGAGACCCAGTACTTC
J: TRBJ2-5
size: NA
V: TRBV4-2
D: NA

CDR3: CASSFGTTSRGEQFF
DNA: TGTGCCAGCAGTTTTGGGACTACCAGTAGAGGTGAGCAGTTCTTC
J: TRBJ2-1
size: NA
V: TRBV27
D: TRBD2

CDR3: CASSPARVGNIQYF
DNA: TGTGCCAGCAGCCCAGCTCGTGTGGGGAACATTCAGTACTTC
J: TRBJ2-4
size: NA
V: TRBV7-8
D: NA

CDR3: CASSASGTDLSEQYF
DNA: TGTGCCAGCAGCGCATCCGGGACAGACCTCTCCGAGCAGTACTTC
J: TRBJ2-7
size: NA
V: TRBV9
D: TRBD1

CDR3: CASSSGTGKYGYTF
DNA: TGCGCCAGCAGCTCCGGGACGGGAAAGTATGGCTACACCTTC
J: TRBJ1-2
size: few
V: TRBV5-1
D: NA

CDR3: CASSASGRVPDTQYF
DNA: TGTGCCAGCAGCGCTAGCGGGAGGGTCCCAGATACGCAGTATTTT
J: TRBJ2-3
size: NA
V: TRBV9
D: TRBD2

CDR3: CAIGQGGLNTEAFF
DNA: TGTGCCATCGGGCAGGGGGGACTGAACACTGAAGCTTTCTTT
J: TRBJ1-1
size: once
V: TRBV10-3
D: TRBD1

CDR3: CASSLMGWYGELFF
DNA: TGTGCCAGCAGCTTAATGGGGTGGTACGGGGAGCTGTTTTTT
J: TRBJ2-2
size: NA
V: TRBV7-2
D: NA

CDR3: CASRQGPPGYTF
DNA: TGTGCCAGCCGACAGGGACCACCGGGCTACACCTTC
J: TRBJ1-2
size: NA
V: TRBV19
D: TRBD1

CDR3: CASSQDLEVLAGSTDTQYF
DNA: TGTGCCAGCAGCCAAGATTTGGAGGTATTAGCGGGGTCCACAGATACGCAGTATTTT
J: TRBJ2-3
size: NA
V: TRBV4-2
D: TRBD2

CDR3: CASSLNVEGSSTDTQYF
DNA: TGTGCCAGCAGCTTAAACGTCGAAGGGTCAAGCACAGATACGCAGTATTTT
J: TRBJ2-3
size: NA
V: TRBV7-8
D: NA

CDR3: CASSRDRVGNEQFF
DNA: TGTGCCAGTAGCCGGGACAGGGTGGGCAATGAGCAGTTCTTC
J: TRBJ2-1
size: NA
V: TRBV19
D: TRBD1

CDR3: CASKFGSTDTQYF
DNA: TGTGCCAGCAAATTCGGAAGCACAGATACGCAGTATTTT
J: TRBJ2-3
size: NA
V: TRBV2
D: NA

CDR3: CASSSFGAGKGDTQYF
DNA: TGTGCCAGCAGCTCCTTCGGGGCGGGGAAGGGAGATACGCAGTATTTT
J: TRBJ2-3
size: NA
V: TRBV7-9
D: NA

CDR3: CSVTNQGPYEQYF
DNA: TGCAGCGTCACAAACCAGGGACCCTACGAGCAGTACTTC
J: TRBJ2-7
size: NA
V: TRBV29-1
D: NA

CDR3: CASQLSGSADTQYF
DNA: TGTGCCAGCCAGCTTAGCGGGAGCGCCGATACGCAGTATTTT
J: TRBJ2-3
size: NA
V: TRBV7-9
D: TRBD2

CDR3: CASSSGPEAYNEQFF
DNA: TGTGCCAGCAGCTCTGGGCCCGAAGCCTACAATGAGCAGTTCTTC
J: TRBJ2-1
size: NA
V: TRBV6-4
D: NA

CDR3: CASSQDLVGTGVGYTF
DNA: TGCGCCAGCAGCCAAGATCTGGTCGGGACAGGGGTTGGCTACACCTTC
J: TRBJ1-2
size: NA
V: TRBV4-1
D: TRBD1

CDR3: CASSPGLDYEQYF
DNA: TGTGCCAGCAGTCCGGGACTAGACTACGAGCAGTACTTC
J: TRBJ2-7
size: NA
V: TRBV6-6
D: TRBD2

CDR3: CTSSPRPFLRDLQETQYF
DNA: TGCACCAGCAGCCCGCGCCCTTTCCTCCGGGACTTGCAAGAGACCCAGTACTTC
J: TRBJ2-5
size: NA
V: TRBV1
D: NA

CDR3: CASRLGQSNTEAFF
DNA: TGTGCCAGCAGATTGGGGCAATCGAACACTGAAGCTTTCTTT
J: TRBJ1-1
size: NA
V: TRBV28
D: NA

CDR3: CASSTGTEDTGELFF
DNA: TGTGCCAGCAGCACGGGGACTGAAGACACCGGGGAGCTGTTTTTT
J: TRBJ2-2
size: NA
V: TRBV4-2
D: NA

CDR3: CASSLLPANTGELFF
DNA: TGTGCCAGCAGCTTGCTCCCAGCGAACACCGGGGAGCTGTTTTTT
J: TRBJ2-2
size: NA
V: TRBV5-6
D: NA

CDR3: CASSLGTGLAYEQYF
DNA: TGTGCCAGCAGCTTGGGGACAGGGTTGGCCTACGAGCAGTACTTC
J: TRBJ2-7
size: NA
V: TRBV11-2
D: TRBD1

CDR3: CASSSARNTYEQYF
DNA: TGTGCCAGCAGCTCCGCCAGGAATACCTACGAGCAGTACTTC
J: TRBJ2-7
size: NA
V: TRBV7-6
D: NA

CDR3: CASSYSRDDEQYF
DNA: TGTGCCAGCAGTTACTCCAGGGACGACGAGCAGTACTTC
J: TRBJ2-7
size: NA
V: TRBV6-6
D: NA

CDR3: CASRTRDRNTIYF
DNA: TGTGCCAGCAGGACTAGGGACAGAAACACCATATATTTT
J: TRBJ1-3
size: once
V: TRBV6-1
D: NA

CDR3: CASSQDLWQNYGYTF
DNA: TGCGCCAGCAGCCAAGATTTGTGGCAGAACTATGGCTACACCTTC
J: TRBJ1-2
size: NA
V: TRBV4-3
D: NA

CDR3: CASSPGPLHTEAFF
DNA: TGTGCCAGCAGCCCCGGACCCCTACACACTGAAGCTTTCTTT
J: TRBJ1-1
size: NA
V: TRBV9
D: NA

CDR3: CASSPSGELFF
DNA: TGTGCCAGCAGCCCGTCCGGGGAGCTGTTTTTT
J: TRBJ2-2
size: NA
V: TRBV7-9
D: NA

CDR3: CASRDGNTGELFF
DNA: TGCGCCAGCCGGGACGGAAACACCGGGGAGCTGTTTTTT
J: TRBJ2-2
size: NA
V: TRBV5-1
D: NA

CDR3: CASSVEPDRKDTQYF
DNA: TGTGCCAGCAGCGTAGAACCGGACAGAAAAGATACGCAGTATTTT
J: TRBJ2-3
size: NA
V: TRBV9
D: NA